Given below is one T cell receptor beta chain in context. Its antigen is still unknown. Base qualities are missing; no much larger clone stands one base away. These data come from a study of shared clonotypes between healthy human individuals (dated by TCRdb to about 2020). Background on the whole study: The cohort comprised a couple of women and three men aged 18 to 49 years. Per donor, three plates each were used for CD4 naive and CD4 memory, two for CD8 naive, and one for CD8 memory. To estimate repertoire size and how much clonotype sharing occurs between individuals, the study deeply sequenced the blood TCR repertoires of 5 or 6 healthy adults. To increase sequencing depth and limit assay-specific biases, different laboratories used diverse techniques to prepare libraries and sequence TCR repertoires. Between about 0.85 and 10 billion PBMCs per donor were obtained by leukapheresis. The research as a whole found: Rarefaction of sorted-subset datasets indicated incomplete sequencing despite the large sequencing depth. Pairwise subsampling led to the expectation that sequencing depth would affect the degree of clonotype sharing among donors. Across four donors, 5% to 6% of naive CD4, approximately 3.6% of naive CD8, under 2.5% of memory CD4, and approximately 0.42% of memory CD8 clonotypes were shared. Sampling was limited to blood, and TCR repertoires in tissue likely differ from TCR repertoires in blood. The genetic and exposure-history diversity represented was limited by the small number of donors. Higher generation probabilities were observed for clonotypes shared by all four sorted-subset donors than for non-shared clonotypes. Naive subsets generally had larger estimated clonotype richness than memory subsets did.

V is pared back by 6 bases and J by 3 bases, with 14 bases lying between the germline termini. The germline V gene specifies SQVTM as CDR1 and ANQGSEA as CDR2. Counted from cysteine to phenylalanine, this CDR3 has 13 amino acids. CDR3 DNA is the only sequence kept; it has 39 bases, read in frame from the first base. Healthy HIV-negative adults with no recently reported acute infections or vaccinations were included as donors. Every donor was a Caucasian adult residing in Nashville, Tennessee, USA. CD4+ T cells were enriched by magnetic negative selection; naive cells were then positively selected on CD45RA, and the negative fraction formed the memory subset. Blood was collected by leukapheresis, and PBMCs were isolated by Ficoll-Histopaque density gradient centrifugation and then cryopreserved in liquid nitrogen vapor phase. Purity and quantity of every magnetically sorted T cell population were checked by analytical flow cytometry. From each sorted fraction, genomic DNA was isolated and quantified by UV absorbance on a Nanodrop 2000c.

Using the deep immunoSEQ assay, multiplex PCR amplified TCR CDR3 regions from genomic DNA. For each cell subset, the extracted genomic DNA was distributed evenly across all wells of several immunoSEQ 96-well plates, and each plate served as one replicate. For sorted subsets, 150 to 250 ng of genomic DNA, equivalent to 30,000 or so T cell genomes, went into each replicate PCR. Purified libraries were quantified with a Qubit 3.0 fluorometer, sized on a Bioanalyzer 2100, and re-quantified with the KAPA Library Quantification kit. Each immunoSEQ 96-well plate was sequenced on its own single-read 150-cycle Illumina NextSeq 550 flow cell. The source study handled its data this way. The immunoSEQ output contained only junctional sequences without quality scores, so filtering could not match that applied to full-length reads. Sequences were annotated with PyIR, a Python wrapper for IgBLAST v1.9, and V/J genes and CDR3 were assigned using IMGT germline references. Any read was removed if the V/J assignment was weak (E-value above 1e-6), the CDR3 was missing, or the read contained stop codons, out-of-frame junctions, or ambiguous translated residues. V3J clonotypes were defined as sequences sharing the same inferred V gene, J gene, and CDR3 amino acid sequence. Percentage overlap between repertoires was computed as shared unique clonotypes divided by the size of the smaller repertoire. Three approaches were used to assess repertoire richness: RTK rarefaction, the Chao1 estimator, and Recon v2.1 estimates of unobserved clonotypes. OLGA was used to compute generation probabilities for all TCRbeta clonotypes that the gDNA method yielded from a handful of donors. TCRdb took this table from immuneACCESS and kept in-frame rearrangements with V and J called. Such tables lack part of the clones; where checked against another copy, unresolved V genes explain under half of the gap, and the rest is unexplained. V, J and clone size were drawn from that table, and D and trimming were deduced from the DNA. The sample table contains 2 million to 2.5 million clones; only one count was recorded for approximately 93% of them. About 0.39% of the sample lies in the top ten.

The chain is encoded by TRBV29-1 joined to TRBJ2-5; D gene: possibly TRBD1, on 6 matching bases. The receptor comes from a man younger than 35 in good health. Some clones in this sample may be carry-over from other donors' samples. The sample taken for sequencing was naive CD4+ T cells from PBMCs. The cell subset or site label here, explained by the study, means: CD45RA+ positively selected. This receptor carries the CDR3 CSVGVSGEETQYF. The nucleotide sequence reads as follows: TGCAGCGTAGGCGTGTCAGGGGAAGAGACCCAGTACTTC.